This T cell receptor (beta chain) came from a study of blood T cell repertoires in COVID-19. Study as a whole: Samples of COVID-19 (acute and convalescent) were obtained from the United States, Italy and Spain. PBMCs, B-cell-depleted T cells, or T cells were the source of the cDNA or gDNA that made up the material.

Followed over time, Seattle patients had been enrolled while infection was active. Original analysis: For nucleated cells, counts were estimated from reference gene primer amplification. The data were produced by immunoSEQ multiplex PCR, yet TCRdb's version contains in-frame clones alone and is incomplete. D and trimming come from the DNA, and the V and J calls and clone size come from that table. The table lists approximately 160,000 clones, around 84% of them singletons, with 0.55% to 0.6% in the top ten. The CDR3 extends over 15 amino acids. V lost 7 bases to trimming and J lost 4 bases, with 17 bases between them. Germline-derived CDR1 and CDR2 are MNHEY and SVGAGI.

This sequence was found in a man in his 60s with COVID-19, enrolled during active disease. The chain recombines TRBV6-5 with TRBJ1-5, with D hard to call. Input material: peripheral blood. CDR3 region: CASTPGPAGNQPQHF. The CDR3 DNA is TGTGCCAGCACTCCTGGGCCTGCTGGGAATCAGCCCCAGCATTTT.